The 25 T cell receptor beta chains below all came from one sample that was sequenced in a study of blood T cell repertoires in COVID-19. The assay was immunoSEQ multiplex PCR, and TCRdb's table has in-frame clones only and misses some. In the table there are about 320,000 clones, under 95% of which are singletons. Material for sequencing was PBMCs or T cells enriched from blood (not recorded which). The receptors stem from a man aged 55 to 70 who had recovered from COVID-19.

The chain recombines TRBV5-1 with TRBJ1-3, with unresolved D. This CDR3 is 16 amino acids long. V was pared by 9 bases and J by 0 bases, with 19 bases between. Germline V gene lookup returns CDR1 SGHRS and CDR2 YFSETQ. The CDR3 is CATSPEARSSGNTIYF. CDR3 DNA sequence: TGCGCCACTAGTCCCGAAGCGAGGAGCTCTGGAAACACCATATATTTT.

This chain connects TRBV6-5 to TRBJ1-1; possible D gene TRBD1, 5 bases. Trimming took off 2 bases at V and 4 bases at J, with 17 bases between the two ends. Germline assignment: CDR1 MNHEY and CDR2 SVGAGI. This CDR3 comprises 16 residues. The CDR3 reads CASSYTSSGFLTEAFF. The CDR3 DNA follows: TGTGCCAGCAGTTACACGTCCTCAGGGTTTCTCACTGAAGCTTTCTTT.

This chain connects TRBV19 to TRBJ2-7, with 9 positions matching TRBD1. This CDR3 region has 17 residues. Per the germline V gene, CDR1 is LNHDA and CDR2 is SQIVND (reference sequence). Trimming cost V 9 bases and J 4 bases; bases outside gene matches: 19. CDR3 DNA: TGTGCCAGGGAGTACCGGGACAGGGTGTTTAGTTGGTACGAGCAGTACTTC. Protein sequence: CAREYRDRVFSWYEQYF. The variable domain in full, with the rest retrieved from reference TRBV19 and TRBJ2-7, is DGGITQSPKYLFRKEGQNVTLSCEQNLNHDAMYWYRQDPGQGLRLIYYSQIVNDFQKGDIAEGYSVSREKKESFPLTVTSAQKNPTAFYLCAREYRDRVFSWYEQYFGPGTRLTVT.

The chain links TRBV16 to TRBJ1-2; tentatively, D is TRBD1 (6 bases). This CDR3 is 15 amino acids long. Trimming cost V 3 bases and J 7 bases, with 18 bases left between them. Germline V gene sequence: CDR1 KGHSY, CDR2 FQNENV. CDR3 protein: CASSQGTTTSPGYTF. In DNA form, the CDR3 reads TGTGCCAGCAGCCAGGGGACAACGACTTCCCCTGGCTACACCTTC.

This rearrangement joins TRBV5-1 to TRBJ1-2; 9 bases match TRBD1. This CDR3 region has 16 residues. The germline CDR1 and CDR2 sequences are SGHRS and YFSETQ. Trimming removed 0 bases from V and 1 base from J; junction bases left unmatched: 4. CDR3 sequence reads: CASSLGDREHNYGYTF. The CDR3 DNA is TGCGCCAGCAGCTTGGGGGACAGGGAACATAACTATGGCTACACCTTC.

This sequence joins TRBV12-3 or TRBV12-4 and TRBJ2-5; D is uncertain. CDR3 size: 12 residues. Trimming took 5 bases from V and 1 from J, leaving 5 bases between them. The CDR3 region is CASSQFQETQYF. In DNA form, the CDR3 reads TGTGCCAGCAGTCAGTTCCAAGAGACCCAGTACTTC.

V and J are TRBV18 and TRBJ1-4; D not resolved. The CDR3 is 13 amino acids. Germline V gene sequence: CDR1 KGHSH, CDR2 LQKENI. Deletions cut 3 bases from V and 7 bases from J, with 9 bases between. The CDR3 nucleotides are TGTGCCAGCTCACCTCCACCAGGTGAAAAACTGTTTTTT. Translated: CASSPPPGEKLFF. Full variable domain (missing parts from reference TRBV18 and TRBJ1-4): NAGVMQNPRHLVRRRGQEARLRCSPMKGHSHVYWYRQLPEEGLKFMVYLQKENIIDESGMPKERFSAEFPKEGPSILRIQQVVRGDSAAYFCASSPPPGEKLFFGSGTQLSVL.

The chain has TRBV7-9 and TRBJ2-2; TRBD1 aligns across 9 bases. The ends lost 5 bases at V and 3 bases at J; junction bases unmatched: 4. Germline assignment: CDR1 SEHNR and CDR2 FQNEAQ (reference sequence). The CDR3 sequence is 15 residues long. DNA of the CDR3: TGTGCCAGCAGCCGCGGGACAGGGTACACCGGGGAGCTGTTTTTT. This codes for CASSRGTGYTGELFF.

V gene TRBV12-5 combines with J gene TRBJ2-7, with TRBD1 identical over 7 bases. Germline lookup yields CDR1 LGHNT and CDR2 FRNRAP. The ends lost 7 bases at V and 1 base at J; junction bases unmatched: 4. This CDR3 has 13 amino acids. The CDR3: CASVQTGSYEQYF. In nucleotides, the CDR3 is TGTGCTAGTGTCCAGACAGGGTCCTACGAGCAGTACTTC.

The chain couples TRBV11-3 to TRBJ1-3; TRBD1 might be the D (5 bases). The CDR3 loop spans 14 amino acids. Deletions cut 5 bases from V and 4 bases from J, with 12 bases between. The germline V gene has CDR1 SGHNT and CDR2 YENEEA. The CDR3: CASSPPGSGNTIYF. The CDR3 region has the DNA TGTGCCAGCAGCCCCCCAGGGTCCGGAAACACCATATATTTT.

The chain couples TRBV27 to TRBJ2-7; D is unresolved. V lost 0 bases and J 2 bases, leaving 11 bases between the germline ends. Germline CDR1 is MNHEY and CDR2 is SMNVEV (reference sequence). This CDR3 is 15 amino acids long. The CDR3: CASSLSARGTYEQYF. CDR3 nucleotides: TGTGCCAGCAGTTTATCGGCCCGAGGAACCTACGAGCAGTACTTC.

The chain carries TRBV11-3 and TRBJ1-2; TRBD1 matches 7 bases. Per the germline V gene, CDR1 is SGHNT and CDR2 is YENEEA. The V and J ends lost 2 bases and 4 bases, in that order; junction bases with no gene match: 1. CDR3 size: 13 residues. The CDR3 spells CASSLRDSYGYTF. Written as DNA, the CDR3 is TGTGCCAGCAGCTTACGGGACAGCTATGGCTACACCTTC.

J is TRBJ1-2 and V is TRBV6-5, with unresolved D. Per germline, CDR1 MNHEY and CDR2 SVGAGI. The CDR3 contains 13 residues. V was cut by 5 bases and J by 7 bases, with 14 bases left in between. The CDR3 sequence: CASSQQTPRGYTF. CDR3 DNA: TGTGCCAGCAGTCAACAGACACCCCGTGGCTACACCTTC.

The rearrangement uses TRBV30 and TRBJ1-1; D gene ambiguous. V lost 3 bases and J lost 6, with 20 bases in between. The CDR3 is made up of 15 amino acids. Germline CDR1 is GTSNPN and CDR2 is SVGIG (reference sequence). For the CDR3, the DNA is TGTGCCTGGAGCCGTGGCCAAGCCCGAAGCGCTGAAGCTTTCTTT. Residues: CAWSRGQARSAEAFF.

This chain uses TRBV18 with TRBJ2-3; D possibly corresponds to TRBD1 (5 bases). The V gene lost 2 bases and the J gene lost 2 bases, with 8 bases spanning the gap. The germline CDR1 and CDR2 sequences are KGHSH and LQKENI. This CDR3 has 14 residues. The CDR3 DNA reads as TGTGCCAGCTCACCATTGGACAACACAGATACGCAGTATTTT. This codes for CASSPLDNTDTQYF.

This rearrangement joins TRBV10-3 to TRBJ1-2; no reliable D call. CDR1 and CDR2 from the germline V gene are ENHRY and SYGVKD. Trimming removed 3 bases at V and 2 bases at J, with 10 bases between. The CDR3 contains 14 residues. CDR3 DNA sequence: TGTGCCATCAGTGATCAGTTCAACAACTATGGCTACACCTTC. It specifies CAISDQFNNYGYTF.

The V call is TRBV5-4, the J call TRBJ2-3; 8 nucleotides align to TRBD2. The J segment lost 1 base and the V segment lost 4 bases, leaving 8 bases of the junction unmatched. Germline V gene lookup returns CDR1 SGHNT and CDR2 YYREEE (reference sequence). The CDR3 has 16 residues. The CDR3 reads CASSRKVGGGTDTQYF. CDR3 bases: TGTGCCAGCAGCCGAAAGGTCGGGGGGGGCACAGATACGCAGTATTTT.

The chain carries TRBV9 and TRBJ2-5, with D perhaps matching TRBD2 (7 bases). V lost 4 bases, J lost 1 base, and 23 bases lay in between. The CDR3 covers 18 residues. Germline CDR1 is SGDLS and CDR2 is YYNGEE. The CDR3 nucleotides read TGTGCCAGCAGCCCCTTCCCTAGCGGAAGGGGGTTCCAAGAGACCCAGTACTTC. Its translation: CASSPFPSGRGFQETQYF.

As for this clone: Other nucleotide sequences from this sample produce the same CDR3. The V gene is TRBV5-1, the J gene TRBJ2-1; 9 bases agree with TRBD2. V was pared by 0 bases and J by 8 bases, with 6 bases of the junction left unmatched. This CDR3 comprises 15 residues. Germline values: CDR1 SGHRS, CDR2 YFSETQ. CDR3 sequence: CASSLDSGGRDEQFF. DNA for the CDR3: TGCGCCAGCAGCTTGGATAGCGGGGGTCGTGATGAGCAGTTCTTC.

V and J are TRBV7-3 and TRBJ2-1, with no clear D. Germline-derived CDR1 and CDR2 are SGHTA and FQGTGA. CDR3 length: 11 residues. With 5 bases removed from V and 7 bases from J, the gap between germline ends came to 6 bases. The CDR3 loop is CASSQFNEQFF. CDR3 bases: TGTGCCAGCAGCCAATTTAATGAGCAGTTCTTC.

This clone was observed once. The gene calls are TRBV19 and TRBJ1-2; the match to TRBD1 covers 7 bases. Germline trimming cut 3 bases from V and 4 bases from J; bases unmatched to any gene: 8. The CDR3 spans 15 residues. Germline CDR1 is LNHDA and CDR2 is SQIVND (reference sequence). The CDR3 spells CASSIPTGVGYGYTF. CDR3 sequence (DNA): TGTGCCAGTAGTATCCCTACAGGGGTCGGCTATGGCTACACCTTC.

The chain carries TRBV4-2 and TRBJ2-2, with D possibly TRBD2 on 5 matching bases. CDR1 is LGHNA and CDR2 is YNFKEQ in the germline V gene. The CDR3 extends over 15 amino acids. V was shortened by 1 base and J by 7 bases, with 13 bases between the two germline ends. CDR3 nucleotides: TGTGCCAGCAGCCAAGGGACTGTTTCTAACGGGGAGCTGTTTTTT. Protein sequence: CASSQGTVSNGELFF.

The rearrangement joins TRBV30 to TRBJ2-1, with TRBD2 identical over 14 bases. The CDR3 totals 18 residues. The V and J ends lost 3 bases and 0 bases, in that order; junction bases with no gene match: 7. Germline CDR1 is GTSNPN and CDR2 is SVGIG (reference sequence). The CDR3 loop is CAWSSGTSGSSSYNEQFF. The CDR3 DNA follows: TGTGCCTGGAGCTCGGGGACTAGCGGGAGTTCCTCCTACAATGAGCAGTTCTTC. Full variable domain (remainder filled in from reference TRBV30 and TRBJ2-1): SQTIHQWPATLVQPVGSPLSLECTVEGTSNPNLYWYRQAAGRGLQLLFYSVGIGQISSEVPQNLSASRPQDRQFILSSKKLLLSDSGFYLCAWSSGTSGSSSYNEQFFGPGTRLTVL.

The genes are TRBV3-1 (or the pseudogene TRBV3-2) and TRBJ1-2, with 11 bases fitting TRBD1. This CDR3 region has 17 residues. Looked up from germline, CDR1 is LGHDT and CDR2 is YNNKEL (reference sequence). V was pared by 4 bases and J by 2 bases, with 9 bases of the junction left unmatched. CDR3 in DNA: TGTGCCAGCAGCCCGCTTAGCAGGACAGGGGGCAACTATGGCTACACCTTC. Protein: CASSPLSRTGGNYGYTF.

The V call is TRBV6-1, the J call TRBJ1-1, with TRBD1 matching over 8 bases. J gave up 1 base and V 2 bases, and 9 bases lay outside the gene matches. Per germline, CDR1 MNHNS and CDR2 SASEGT. The CDR3 has 17 amino acids. The CDR3 loop is CASSEYREDRENTEAFF. In nucleotides, the CDR3 is TGTGCCAGCAGTGAATATCGAGAGGACAGGGAGAACACTGAAGCTTTCTTT.